This record looks at one TCR beta chain sequence and its context. Its recognized antigen is unknown. No much larger clone is present one base from it, and per-base qualities are unavailable. Relative to germline, V is 2 bases shorter and J is 11 bases shorter, with 18 bases between their ends. The CDR3 contains 14 residues, cysteine and phenylalanine counted. Only the CDR3 DNA stays, 42 bases, in frame from base 1. In the germline V gene (reference sequence), CDR1 corresponds to LGHDT and CDR2 to YNNKEL. The library was built by means of the immunoSEQ multiplex PCR assay. The table was pulled from immuneACCESS by TCRdb, which kept in-frame rearrangements only. Such tables lose some clones; where checked, under half of the loss comes from unresolved V genes, and the rest has no known cause. The sample data list some 77,000 clones, and about 88% of these were observed just once. The ten most abundant clones make up 6% to 9.5% of the sample.

This sample is part of a study of control samples from healthy donors and cancer patients (dated by TCRdb to the early 2020s). This clonotype originated in a woman aged 55-75 years in good health. The sequence joins TRBV3-1 (or the pseudogene TRBV3-2) to TRBJ1-1, with the D gene call left open. Sequenced material: blood. The encoded CDR3 is CASSQRDMARGAFF. The sequence in DNA is TGTGCCAGCAGCCAACGTGACATGGCCCGAGGGGCTTTCTTT.